The present TCR beta chain was sequenced within a study of fetal regulatory T cell absence and autoimmunity. Study at large: IPEX patients had exocrine pancreas autoimmunity without clinical diabetes. Study-wide results and limits: In IPEX, the enrichment was taken to support antigen-driven autoimmunity before birth.

As regards this clone: Antigen: not known.

The J segment lost 2 bases and the V segment lost 0 bases, leaving 3 bases of the junction unmatched. This CDR3 has 15 residues. Germline CDR1 is ENHRY and CDR2 is SYGVKD. Data came from immunoSEQ multiplex PCR; TCRdb stores just in-frame clones and leaves some out. The data contain around 45,000 clones, around 83% of them singletons. This chain links TRBV10-3 with TRBJ2-5, with 7 bases that match TRBD2. This TCR came from a newborn boy with IPEX syndrome. Sequenced sample: cord blood. CDR3 DNA sequence: TGTGCCATCAGTGAGTCGTTGCGGGGGCAAGAGACCCAGTACTTC. Amino acids: CAISESLRGQETQYF.